One and the same sample provided the 22 T cell receptor beta chains below, sequenced in a study of blood T cells in healthy people across ages. The second PCR ran roughly 6 to 12 cycles with a sample-barcoded 5' primer and J-beta primers. TCRdb re-derived calls from the 5' RACE reads in MiXCR, one entry per CDR3 protein. This table holds around 1,000,000 distinct CDR3 sequences, under 30% found once. The same data also went into a second study, on T cells of mothers and their children.

Sequenced material: blood. The receptors were sampled from a girl aged 2-10 years in good health.

Here the CDR3 DNA reads TGCAGTGCCAGTCGATTTGAGCGGACTGAAGCTTTCTTT. It encodes CSASRFERTEAFF. The gene calls are TRBV20-1 and TRBJ1-1; D gene uncertain. V lost 6 bases and J lost 5, with 16 bases in between. There are 13 residues in the CDR3. Germline CDR1 DFQATT, CDR2 SNEGSKA (reference sequence).

The rearrangement joins TRBV7-6 to TRBJ1-1; D unclear. Germline lookup yields CDR1 SGHVS and CDR2 FNYEAQ. The V end lost 5 bases, the J end lost 1 base, and 8 bases lay between the germline ends. The length of the CDR3 is 13 residues. CDR3 protein: CASSEFENTEAFF. The CDR3 coding sequence is TGTGCCAGCAGCGAATTTGAGAACACTGAAGCTTTCTTT.

Only a few counts were recorded for this clonotype. The V and J genes are TRBV7-9 and TRBJ2-5; the match to TRBD2 covers 13 bases. This CDR3 region has 19 residues. V was clipped by 5 bases and J by 5 bases; unmatched bases: 17. Germline V gene data show CDR1 as SEHNR and CDR2 as FQNEAQ (reference sequence). This CDR3 is CASSPKSGVGTSGMETQYF. The DNA of the CDR3 is TGTGCCAGCAGCCCCAAATCAGGTGTTGGGACTAGCGGGATGGAGACCCAGTACTTC.

This clonotype was detected a few times. The V and J genes are TRBV18 and TRBJ2-4; the match to TRBD1 covers 7 bases. The length of the CDR3 is 17 residues. Germline lookup yields CDR1 KGHSH and CDR2 LQKENI. Losses at the gene ends were 3 bases for V and 0 bases for J; bases not matched to a gene: 8. The CDR3 DNA is TGTGCCAGCTCACCGGGGACAGACTTAGGAGCCAAAAACATTCAGTACTTC. It specifies CASSPGTDLGAKNIQYF.

This clonotype was picked up a small number of times. The chain couples TRBV7-9 to TRBJ1-1; D call uncertain. The V gene lost 5 bases and the J gene lost 8 bases, with 18 bases spanning the gap. The CDR3 length is 14 residues. Germline V gene sequence: CDR1 SEHNR, CDR2 FQNEAQ (reference sequence). CDR3 bases: TGTGCCAGCAGCCCCTCATCTGGGAGGACGGAAGCTTTCTTT. Amino acids: CASSPSSGRTEAFF.

The chain is built from TRBV20-1 and TRBJ2-1; D remains ambiguous. The V gene lost 3 bases and the J gene lost 9 bases, with 3 bases spanning the gap. The CDR3 length is 9 residues. Germline V gives CDR1 DFQATT, CDR2 SNEGSKA (reference sequence). This chain's CDR3 is CSARGEQFF. The CDR3 DNA is TGCAGTGCTAGGGGTGAGCAGTTCTTC.

This clonotype was counted between two and nine times. This rearrangement joins TRBV20-1 to TRBJ2-1; D uncertain. With 3 bases removed from V and 3 bases from J, the gap between germline ends came to 9 bases. The germline V gene encodes CDR1 DFQATT and CDR2 SNEGSKA (reference sequence). The CDR3 length is 13 residues. The CDR3 DNA reads TGCAGTGCTAGGCGCCCCGGCTACAATGAGCAGTTCTTC. Its translation: CSARRPGYNEQFF.

This clonotype occurred a few times. The CDR3 DNA is TGCAGTGCTAGAGCTGAGGGCGGCTACACCTTC. Its protein is CSARAEGGYTF. This chain connects TRBV20-1 to TRBJ1-2, with D unresolved. V shed 1 base and J shed 8 bases, with 8 bases lying between them. CDR3 length: 11 residues. The germline V gene has CDR1 DFQATT and CDR2 SNEGSKA (reference sequence).

The V gene is TRBV4-2, the J gene TRBJ2-4; 13 bases line up with TRBD2. V dropped 5 bases and J dropped 2; count of bases not matched to a gene: 12. Germline V gives CDR1 LGHNA, CDR2 YNFKEQ. The length of the CDR3 is 19 residues. DNA for the CDR3: TGTGCCAGCAGCGGCTGGACTAGCGGGGGCTCGACGTCCAAAAACATTCAGTACTTC. It translates to CASSGWTSGGSTSKNIQYF.

CDR3 DNA sequence: TGTGCCAGCAGCCGGGACAGGGATCGTGGCTACACCTTC. Its translation: CASSRDRDRGYTF. The chain carries TRBV6-1 and TRBJ1-2; 9 bases fit TRBD1. CDR3 size: 13 residues. CDR1 is MNHNS, CDR2 SASEGT, per germline. Trimming removed 6 bases from V and 7 bases from J; junction bases left unmatched: 6.

This clonotype was detected a few times. The chain couples TRBV7-2 to TRBJ2-5; 7 bases match TRBD1. The J call may be faulty, since TRBJ2-7 better matches the DNA end. The CDR3 runs 15 residues. Germline-derived CDR1 and CDR2 are SGHTA and FQGNSA. The CDR3 nucleotides are TGTGCCAGCAGCTTCCGGGACAGACCCTCCTACGAGCAGTACTTC. Translating it yields CASSFRDRPSYEQYF.

This clonotype was detected a few times. The chain has TRBV10-3 and TRBJ2-7; either TRBD1 or TRBD2 may fit D (6 bases each). TRBJ2-1 matches the DNA end more closely, so the J call is doubtful. Germline V lookup: CDR1 ENHRY, CDR2 SYGVKD. The CDR3 runs 12 residues. CDR3 amino acids: CASGAAHNEQFF. CDR3 DNA sequence: TGTGCCTCGGGGGCAGCACACAATGAGCAGTTCTTC.

The chain joins TRBV6-5 to TRBJ1-2; D not resolved. Germline values: CDR1 MNHEY, CDR2 SVGAGI. V lost 0 bases to trimming and J lost 4 bases, with 21 bases between them. The CDR3 has 18 amino acids. CDR3 loop: CASSYSKLSGQAIYGYTF. CDR3 nucleotides: TGTGCCAGCAGTTACTCGAAGTTGTCGGGCCAGGCGATCTATGGCTACACCTTC.

J is TRBJ1-1 and V is TRBV6-1; 8 bases map to TRBD1. This CDR3 comprises 15 residues. With 7 bases clipped from V and 5 bases from J, the junction kept 12 bases outside the gene matches. Germline CDR1 is MNHNS and CDR2 is SASEGT. This CDR3 reads CASIERTGKMTEAFF. CDR3 bases: TGTGCCAGCATCGAAAGGACAGGGAAAATGACTGAAGCTTTCTTT.

The V gene is TRBV6-1, the J gene TRBJ1-4; D unclear. The CDR3 has 17 amino acids. The ends were cut back, 7 bases at V and 4 bases at J, with 22 bases in the middle. CDR1 is MNHNS, CDR2 SASEGT, per germline. DNA for the CDR3: TGTGCCAGCATGGTTTCAGAATCGCATCCTTTTAATGAAAAACTGTTTTTT. Protein: CASMVSESHPFNEKLFF.

This rearrangement joins TRBV6-5 to TRBJ2-5, with 8 bases aligning to TRBD1. The DNA end lines up better with TRBJ2-1; the J call may be wrong. The CDR3 contains 15 residues. Germline CDR1 and CDR2: MNHEY and SVGAGI. CDR3 sequence reads: CASSPGTGVINEQFF. The CDR3 nucleotides are TGTGCCAGCAGCCCCGGGACAGGAGTTATCAATGAGCAGTTCTTC.

This clonotype was seen a few times. The rearrangement links TRBV6-2 or TRBV6-3 to TRBJ2-5; D possibly matches TRBD1 or TRBD2 (6 bases each). Germline V gene sequence: CDR1 MNHEY, CDR2 SVGEGT. The CDR3 is 15 residues long. V lost 5 bases and J lost 6, with 19 bases in between. The CDR3 sequence is CASSIPGGQRQTQYF. CDR3 nucleotides: TGTGCCAGCAGTATCCCCGGGGGCCAGCGGCAGACCCAGTACTTC.

The chain uses TRBV20-1 and TRBJ2-5; 9 bases fit TRBD1. The V gene's germline CDR1 is DFQATT and CDR2 SNEGSKA (reference sequence). The CDR3 extends over 13 amino acids. The V segment lost 7 bases and the J segment 3 bases; nucleotides outside the gene matches: 6. The CDR3 spells CSVPGQGEETQYF. The DNA of the CDR3 is TGCAGTGTCCCGGGACAGGGCGAAGAGACCCAGTACTTC.

V is TRBV15 and J is TRBJ1-1, with D uncertain. Per germline, CDR1 LNHNV and CDR2 YYDKDF (reference sequence). The V end lost 5 bases, the J end lost 2 bases, and 15 bases lay between the germline ends. This CDR3 is built from 15 residues. CDR3 DNA: TGTGCCACCAGCGAGACTGTCAATCCTAACACTGAAGCTTTCTTT. It codes for CATSETVNPNTEAFF.

The rearrangement links TRBV20-1 to TRBJ1-1; D gene uncertain. Germline CDR1 and CDR2: DFQATT and SNEGSKA (reference sequence). V lost 3 bases, J lost 1 base, and 12 bases lay in between. CDR3 length equals 14 residues. In nucleotides, the CDR3 is TGCAGTGCTAGTCGAGCGATGACGAACACTGAAGCTTTCTTT. Amino acid sequence: CSASRAMTNTEAFF.

The genes are TRBV28 and TRBJ2-5, with D uncertain. This CDR3 has 14 residues. Germline CDR1 is MDHEN and CDR2 is SYDVKM. Trimming stripped 4 bases from V and 5 bases from J, with 14 bases between. CDR3 loop: CASSSLGTRETQYF. For the CDR3, the DNA is TGTGCCAGCAGTTCCCTGGGTACCCGGGAGACCCAGTACTTC.

The sample holds a few counts of this clonotype. The chain uses TRBV4-1 and TRBJ2-5; possible D gene TRBD1, 5 bases. CDR1 is MGHRA and CDR2 is YSYEKL in the germline V gene. Trimming left V 4 bases short and J 0 bases short, with 12 bases between. This CDR3 is 15 amino acids long. The CDR3 is CASSRRLDNQETQYF. CDR3 in DNA: TGCGCCAGCAGCCGCCGGTTGGACAACCAAGAGACCCAGTACTTC.